The following is a TCR beta chain sequence with its context. The antigen remains undetermined. This record comes from a study of T cells in Graves' hyperthyroidism and ophthalmopathy. Regarding the study as a whole: Researchers found most expanded thyroid clonotypes above 0.001 in blood as well.

The V end lost 0 bases, the J end lost 4 bases, and 10 bases lay between the germline ends. There are 15 residues in the CDR3. Germline CDR1 is LGHDT and CDR2 is YNNKEL (reference sequence). Authors of the study amplified TCR beta CDR3 regions from RNA transcripts. The HTBI primer set served for first-round RT-PCR of the TCR CDR3. TCRdb analysed the multiplex PCR reads with MiXCR anew, one entry per CDR3 protein. The sample lists some 720,000 distinct CDR3 sequences, about 16% seen once, with approximately 8.4% in the top ten. Exclusion of a patient resulted from uncontrolled infection, other autoimmune disease, pregnancy or lactation.

The sequence was collected from a man younger than 35 with Graves' hyperthyroidism. The sample taken for sequencing was blood. The genes are TRBV3-1 and TRBJ2-1; D is unclear. CDR3 in DNA: TGTGCCAGCAGCCAAGACGAGAGTCGGTACAATGAGCAGTTCTTC. Its translation: CASSQDESRYNEQFF.